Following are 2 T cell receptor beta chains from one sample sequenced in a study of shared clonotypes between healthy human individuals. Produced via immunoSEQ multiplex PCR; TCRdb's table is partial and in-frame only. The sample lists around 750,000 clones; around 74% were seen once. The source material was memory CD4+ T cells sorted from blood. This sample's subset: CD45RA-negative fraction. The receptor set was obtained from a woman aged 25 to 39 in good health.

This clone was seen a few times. The CDR3 is CASSQVQPQSDTIYF. The DNA of the CDR3 is TGCGCCAGCAGCCAAGTACAGCCGCAAAGTGACACCATATATTTT. The chain employs TRBV4-1 and TRBJ1-3; no clear D gene. The germline V gene encodes CDR1 MGHRA and CDR2 YSYEKL. Trimming left V 1 base short and J 8 bases short, with 15 bases between. The CDR3 runs to 15 residues.

CDR3 in amino acids: CASTSREKDTQYF. The CDR3, as DNA: TGTGCCAGCACCTCAAGGGAGAAAGATACGCAGTATTTT. J is TRBJ2-3 and V is TRBV6-1; D perhaps matches TRBD2 (5 bases). Germline assignment: CDR1 MNHNS and CDR2 SASEGT. This CDR3 comprises 13 residues. Trimming took off 7 bases at V and 5 bases at J, with 13 bases between the two ends.